A selection of T cell receptor beta chains follows, all from one sample in a study of blood T cell repertoires in COVID-19. Clones were sequenced by immunoSEQ multiplex PCR, and TCRdb holds only the in-frame ones, with some missing. The repertoire holds about 120,000 clones, with over 60% as singletons. The sequencing input was peripheral blood. Receptor source: a human donor in a cohort sampled during active COVID-19. Each CDR3 is given with its conserved first and last residue. D genes are given only for firm matches. Clone size is stated in some rows and not others, as once, few, many or a class when expanded.

abundance | j_gene | len | v_gene | d_gene | CDR3nt | CDR3aa
. | TRBJ2-1 | 16 | TRBV9 | TRBD2 | TGTGCCAGCAGCCCCCCGACTAGCGGATCCTACAATGAGCAGTTCTTC | CASSPPTSGSYNEQFF
once | TRBJ2-7 | 16 | TRBV10-3 | TRBD1 | TGTGCCATCAGTGAGTCGACGGGCAGGGGGAGCAACGAGCAGTACTTC | CAISESTGRGSNEQYF
. | TRBJ1-4 | 20 | TRBV15 | . | TGTGCCACCAGCAGAGATCTTGGCAGGGAAGGTATTAGGGGCAATGAAAAACTGTTTTTT | CATSRDLGREGIRGNEKLFF
. | TRBJ2-7 | 14 | TRBV11-3 | . | TGTGCCAGCAGCCCGGGAGGAGGGGGGTACGAGCAGTACTTC | CASSPGGGGYEQYF
. | TRBJ2-1 | 16 | TRBV27 | TRBD2 | TGTGCCAGCAGTGATATAGCGGGAATCTCCTACAATGAGCAGTTCTTC | CASSDIAGISYNEQFF
. | TRBJ1-4 | 16 | TRBV28 | . | TGTGCCAGCACCCCCCCGACAGTTGCAACTAATGAAAAACTGTTTTTT | CASTPPTVATNEKLFF
. | TRBJ2-7 | 15 | TRBV6-5 | . | TGTGCCAGCAGTTATCTACAGCGCCCGGCAGGGGAGCAGTACTTC | CASSYLQRPAGEQYF
once | TRBJ2-1 | 14 | TRBV2 | TRBD2 | TGTGCCAACCAACTAGCGGGGGGGCCGGATGAGCAGTTCTTC | CANQLAGGPDEQFF
once | TRBJ2-2 | 15 | TRBV6-5 | TRBD2 | TGTGCCAGCAGTTACTTAGCGGGAGTAGGCGGGGAGCTGTTTTTT | CASSYLAGVGGELFF
. | TRBJ1-1 | 13 | TRBV14 | . | TGTGCCAGCAGCCTTGGACATCAACTTGAAGCTTTCTTT | CASSLGHQLEAFF
. | TRBJ2-7 | 15 | TRBV14 | TRBD2 | TGTGCCAGCAGCCGACTTCTAGCGGGTCGCTACGAGCAGTACTTC | CASSRLLAGRYEQYF
medium-sized | TRBJ1-1 | 18 | TRBV3-1/TRBV3-2 | TRBD1 | TGTGCCAGCAGCCAAGAGACAGGGGCCAATAATATGAACACTGAAGCTTTCTTT | CASSQETGANNMNTEAFF
. | TRBJ1-2 | 17 | TRBV19 | TRBD1 | TGTGCCAGTAGTATTACAGGGGGCGCGGACTATATTGTTGGCTACACCTTC | CASSITGGADYIVGYTF
. | TRBJ2-2 | 14 | TRBV6-5 | TRBD2 | TGTGCCAGCAGGCCCCGGGGGGATGCCGGGGAGCTGTTTTTT | CASRPRGDAGELFF
few | TRBJ1-3 | 14 | TRBV7-9 | . | TGTGCCAGCAGGCCCGACAGCTCTGGAAACACCATATATTTT | CASRPDSSGNTIYF
once | TRBJ1-1 | 14 | TRBV18 | . | TGTGCCAGCTCCCCAGGGTGGGGAGGCACTGAAGCTTTCTTT | CASSPGWGGTEAFF
few | TRBJ1-2 | 14 | TRBV9 | . | TGTGCCAGCAGCGTAGGGCAGGGTACCTATGGCTACACCTTC | CASSVGQGTYGYTF
. | TRBJ1-5 | 15 | TRBV27 | . | TGTGCCAGCAGTTTAATCCTGGCTAGCAATCAGCCCCAGCATTTT | CASSLILASNQPQHF
. | TRBJ1-5 | 16 | TRBV19 | . | TGTGCCAGTAGTATGGTTCAGGGAAATGGCAATCAGCCCCAGCATTTT | CASSMVQGNGNQPQHF
. | TRBJ2-1 | 12 | TRBV28 | . | TGTGCCAGCAGTTCTCTACGTAATGAGCAGTTCTTC | CASSSLRNEQFF
once | TRBJ2-7 | 14 | TRBV10-3 | . | TGTGCCATCAGTCGCGCTAGCGACTCCTACGAGCAGTACTTC | CAISRASDSYEQYF
. | TRBJ2-5 | 14 | TRBV7-9 | TRBD1 | TGTGCCAGCAGCTTAGAGGGACAGGGAGAGACCCAGTACTTC | CASSLEGQGETQYF
. | TRBJ2-7 | 12 | TRBV9 | . | TGTGCCAGCAGGCAGCCAGGGTGCGAGCAGTACTTC | CASRQPGCEQYF
. | TRBJ1-1 | 14 | TRBV14 | TRBD1 | TGTGCCAGCAGCAAGACAGGGTGGGACACTGAAGCTTTCTTT | CASSKTGWDTEAFF
. | TRBJ1-5 | 15 | TRBV19 | . | TGTGCCAGTAAATGGGGACATAGCTCGGATCAGCCCCAGCATTTT | CASKWGHSSDQPQHF
. | TRBJ2-7 | 15 | TRBV28 | . | TGTGCCAGCAGCCCCCCCCGAGGAGCGGGCCACGAGCAGTACTTC | CASSPPRGAGHEQYF
. | TRBJ1-5 | 13 | TRBV28 | . | TGTGCCAGCAGTTTGGGGGGGGATCAGCCCCAGCATTTT | CASSLGGDQPQHF
. | TRBJ1-1 | 13 | TRBV5-6 | TRBD1 | TGTGCCAGCAGCTTAATGGACAGGCCCACAGCTTTCTTT | CASSLMDRPTAFF
. | TRBJ1-1 | 15 | TRBV11-3 | . | TGTGCCAGCAGCTGGGGCCGGGCTTCGAACACTGAAGCTTTCTTT | CASSWGRASNTEAFF
. | TRBJ2-7 | 14 | TRBV7-9 | . | TGTGCCAGCAGCCCCAACAGGGATGGAGGAGAGCAGTACTTC | CASSPNRDGGEQYF
. | TRBJ2-7 | 15 | TRBV7-9 | TRBD1 | TGTGCCAGCAGCACAGGACAGGGTCAGGCGGACGAGCAGTACTTC | CASSTGQGQADEQYF
. | TRBJ2-7 | 14 | TRBV7-6 | TRBD1 | TGTGCCAGCAGCCTCGGACAGGGGGGATTCGAGCAGTACTTC | CASSLGQGGFEQYF
. | TRBJ1-1 | 16 | TRBV5-6 | TRBD1 | TGTGCCAGCAGCTGGTGGACAGGGGGCAGAGGCACTGAAGCTTTCTTT | CASSWWTGGRGTEAFF
. | TRBJ2-7 | 16 | TRBV27 | TRBD2 | TGTGCCAGCAGTTTATCTTCATTGACTAGCGGGATCGAGCAGTACTTC | CASSLSSLTSGIEQYF
few | TRBJ1-3 | 14 | TRBV3-1/TRBV3-2 | . | TGTGCCAGCAGCCGTTCGAGCTCTGGAAACACCATATATTTT | CASSRSSSGNTIYF
. | TRBJ2-5 | 16 | TRBV3-1/TRBV3-2 | TRBD2 | TGTGCCAGCAGCCTCCGACTAGCGGGGGGTGTAGAGACCCAGTACTTC | CASSLRLAGGVETQYF
. | TRBJ2-7 | 15 | TRBV4-1 | . | TGCGCCAGCAGCCAAGAGGGGGCCAGCCTCGGCGAGCAGTACTTC | CASSQEGASLGEQYF
few | TRBJ1-2 | 15 | TRBV7-2 | . | TGTGCCAGCAGCTTGTCTTCCGTTACTAACTATGGCTACACCTTC | CASSLSSVTNYGYTF
. | TRBJ2-3 | 15 | TRBV2 | TRBD1 | TGTGCCAGCAGTTGGACAGGGGTTCGGCCAGATACGCAGTATTTT | CASSWTGVRPDTQYF
few | TRBJ1-1 | 12 | TRBV11-2 | . | TGTGCCAGCAGCCCGGTCCACAGTGAAGCTTTCTTT | CASSPVHSEAFF
few | TRBJ1-2 | 13 | TRBV6-4 | TRBD1 | TGTGCCAGCAGTGAAGACAGGGGAAATGGCTACACCTTC | CASSEDRGNGYTF
few | TRBJ2-7 | 14 | TRBV4-1 | TRBD2 | TGCGCCAGCAGCCAAGGCGGGGGAACCTACGAGCAGTACTTC | CASSQGGGTYEQYF
once | TRBJ2-5 | 17 | TRBV2 | TRBD2 | TGTGCCAGCAGTGACGGGCTAGCGGGGGGTCCCAAAGAGACCCAGTACTTC | CASSDGLAGGPKETQYF
. | TRBJ1-2 | 15 | TRBV5-1 | TRBD1 | TGCGCCAGCTCTAATGGAGGGACAGCTAACTATGGCTACACCTTC | CASSNGGTANYGYTF
. | TRBJ2-7 | 14 | TRBV28 | . | TGTGCCAGCAGTCCACTCGACAGTCCCTACGAGCAGTACTTC | CASSPLDSPYEQYF
once | TRBJ2-1 | 18 | TRBV9 | TRBD2 | TGTGCCAGCAGCGTAGAGAGTCTAGCGGGAGTACAGGTATATGAGCAGTTCTTC | CASSVESLAGVQVYEQFF
. | TRBJ1-2 | 13 | TRBV6-5 | . | TGTGCCAGCAGAACGACAGATAACTATGGCTACACCTTC | CASRTTDNYGYTF
. | TRBJ1-2 | 15 | TRBV7-9 | TRBD1 | TGTGCCAGCAGCCAGGGACAGGGGGAAACCTATGGCTACACCTTC | CASSQGQGETYGYTF
few | TRBJ2-7 | 15 | TRBV5-4 | TRBD1 | TGTGCCAGCAGTTACCGGGACAGGGGGGGTCGGGAGCAGTACTTC | CASSYRDRGGREQYF
. | TRBJ1-2 | 13 | TRBV7-9 | TRBD1 | TGTGCCAGCAGCCAGGACAGGGGATATGGCTACACCTTC | CASSQDRGYGYTF
. | TRBJ1-2 | 14 | TRBV29-1 | TRBD1 | TGCAGCGTTGAAGGGGACAGAAGTAACTATGGCTACACCTTC | CSVEGDRSNYGYTF
. | TRBJ2-2 | 14 | TRBV2 | . | TGTGCCAGCCGACCATGGGCCCCCGACGGGGAGCTGTTTTTT | CASRPWAPDGELFF
. | TRBJ2-5 | 12 | TRBV5-4 | . | TGTGCCAGCAGCTCGGGGGAAGAGACCCAGTACTTC | CASSSGEETQYF
. | TRBJ2-5 | 16 | TRBV9 | . | TGTGCCAGCAGCGTAGTGGGAAAGGGGATGCACGAGACCCAGTACTTC | CASSVVGKGMHETQYF